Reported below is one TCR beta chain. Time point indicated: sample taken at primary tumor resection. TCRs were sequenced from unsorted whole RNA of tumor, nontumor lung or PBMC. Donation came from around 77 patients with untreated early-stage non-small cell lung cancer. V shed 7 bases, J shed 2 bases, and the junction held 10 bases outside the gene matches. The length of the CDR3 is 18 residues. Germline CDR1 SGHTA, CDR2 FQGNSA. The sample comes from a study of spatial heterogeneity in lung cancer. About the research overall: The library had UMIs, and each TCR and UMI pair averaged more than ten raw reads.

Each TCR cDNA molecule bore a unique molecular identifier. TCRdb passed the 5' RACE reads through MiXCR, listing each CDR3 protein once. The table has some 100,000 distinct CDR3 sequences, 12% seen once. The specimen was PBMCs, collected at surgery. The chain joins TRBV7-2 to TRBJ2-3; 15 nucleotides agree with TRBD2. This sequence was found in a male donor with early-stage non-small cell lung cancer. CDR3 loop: CASTAGGLAGGDTDTQYF. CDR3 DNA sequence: TGTGCCAGCACCGCGGGAGGACTAGCGGGAGGGGACACAGATACGCAGTATTTT.